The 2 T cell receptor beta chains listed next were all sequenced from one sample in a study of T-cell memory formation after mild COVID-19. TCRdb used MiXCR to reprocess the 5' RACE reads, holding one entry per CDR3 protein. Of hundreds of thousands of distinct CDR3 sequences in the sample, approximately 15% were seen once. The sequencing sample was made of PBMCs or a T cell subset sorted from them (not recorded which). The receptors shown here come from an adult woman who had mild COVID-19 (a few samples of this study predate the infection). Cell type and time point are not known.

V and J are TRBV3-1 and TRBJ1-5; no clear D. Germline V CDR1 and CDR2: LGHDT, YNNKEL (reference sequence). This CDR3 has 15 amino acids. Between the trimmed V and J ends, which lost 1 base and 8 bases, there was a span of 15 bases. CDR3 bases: TGTGCCAGCAGCCAAGGGGGTACCGGTAGGAAGCCCCAGCATTTT. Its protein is CASSQGGTGRKPQHF.

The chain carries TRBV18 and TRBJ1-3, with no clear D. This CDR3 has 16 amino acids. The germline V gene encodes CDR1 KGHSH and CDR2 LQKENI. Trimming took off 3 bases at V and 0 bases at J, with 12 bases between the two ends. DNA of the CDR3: TGTGCCAGCTCACCGGCAGGCCCAAGCTCTGGAAACACCATATATTTT. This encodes CASSPAGPSSGNTIYF.